The 15 T cell receptor beta chains in this list originate from one sample, sequenced in a study of T cells expressing NK-cell markers. From the 5' RACE reads, TCRdb lists one entry per CDR3 protein and no DNA. Its clone listing holds roughly 390,000 distinct CDR3 sequences. What was sequenced was blood T cells: a sorted CD56 or NKG2C T cell subset, CD4+ or CD8+ T cells, or bulk PBMC T cells (not recorded which). The receptors derive from a woman aged 50 to 60 in good health.

V and J are TRBV25-1 and TRBJ2-5; the D call from TCRdb, TRBD2, cannot be confirmed without DNA. The CDR3 covers 17 residues. Germline values: CDR1 MGHDK, CDR2 SYGVNS. This CDR3 is CASSELSSGIKKETQYF.

The V gene is TRBV2, the J gene TRBJ1-5. This CDR3 has 13 residues. CDR1 is SNHLY and CDR2 is FYNNEI in the germline V gene. CDR3 region: CASVGEGNQPQHF. The whole variable domain, filled in from reference TRBV2 and TRBJ1-5, reads EPEVTQTPSHQVTQMGQEVILRCVPISNHLYFYWYRQILGQKVEFLVSFYNNEISEKSEIFDDQFSVERPDGSNFTLKIRSTKLEDSAMYFCASVGEGNQPQHFGDGTRLSIL.

The chain links TRBV27 to TRBJ1-4. The germline V gene has CDR1 MNHEY and CDR2 SMNVEV (reference sequence). The CDR3 spans 16 residues. The CDR3 spells CASSLEGGVSNEKLFF.

This rearrangement joins TRBV5-1 to TRBJ2-6; the TRBD2 assignment by TCRdb is unverifiable without DNA. Germline V gene data show CDR1 as SGHRS and CDR2 as YFSETQ. The CDR3 contains 19 residues. The CDR3 sequence is CASSLALGLAGTGANVLTF.

The genes are TRBV5-1 and TRBJ2-7; TCRdb outputs TRBD2, but without DNA this stays unchecked. This CDR3 comprises 16 residues. CDR1 and CDR2 from the germline V gene are SGHRS and YFSETQ. The CDR3 loop reads CASSLEGWGGGYEQYF.

V gene TRBV29-1 combines with J gene TRBJ2-7; TCRdb lists TRBD2, though no DNA is available to test this call. The germline CDR1 and CDR2 sequences are SQVTM and ANQGSEA. This CDR3 has 13 residues. CDR3 sequence: CSARTSQRYEQYF.

The V call is TRBV6-1, the J call TRBJ2-3. Looked up from germline, CDR1 is MNHNS and CDR2 is SASEGT. The CDR3 runs 15 residues. The CDR3 protein is CASSERVQGTDTQYF.

This chain links TRBV3-1 with TRBJ2-6. From germline, CDR1 is LGHDT and CDR2 YNNKEL (reference sequence). The CDR3 runs 15 residues. CDR3 region: CASSYSLAGANVLTF.

The chain has TRBV6-5 and TRBJ2-1; TCRdb calls TRBD2, which cannot be checked without DNA. Germline V gene data show CDR1 as MNHEY and CDR2 as SVGAGI. This CDR3 comprises 14 residues. CDR3 sequence: CASSSGLASDEQFF.

V usage is TRBV11-3 and J usage is TRBJ2-4. Germline lookup yields CDR1 SGHNT and CDR2 YENEEA. CDR3 size: 13 residues. The CDR3 sequence is CASSYGVLDIQYF.

This sequence joins TRBV5-6 and TRBJ2-5; absent DNA, TCRdb's TRBD2 call cannot be checked. The CDR3 consists of 16 residues. CDR1 and CDR2 from the germline V gene are SGHDT and YYEEEE. The CDR3 here is CASSLGLAGTRETQYF.

This chain joins TRBV5-1 and TRBJ2-1; TCRdb indicates TRBD2, and absent DNA this call remains unverified. Germline CDR1 is SGHRS and CDR2 is YFSETQ. The CDR3 spans 14 residues. The CDR3 is CASSLKAGEDEQFF.

V and J are TRBV6-5 and TRBJ2-2. The germline gives CDR1 MNHEY, CDR2 SVGAGI. The length of the CDR3 is 13 residues. Here the CDR3 reads CASSEGPYGELFF.

The rearrangement uses TRBV25-1 and TRBJ2-1; TCRdb outputs TRBD2, but without DNA this stays unchecked. CDR1 MGHDK and CDR2 SYGVNS come from the germline V gene. This CDR3 is built from 15 residues. The CDR3 sequence is CASSESLGRYNEQFF. The variable domain in full, with the rest retrieved from reference TRBV25-1 and TRBJ2-1, is EADIYQTPRYLVIGTGKKITLECSQTMGHDKMYWYQQDPGMELHLIHYSYGVNSTEKGDLSSESTVSRIRTEHFPLTLESARPSHTSQYLCASSESLGRYNEQFFGPGTRLTVL.

The V gene is TRBV12-3 or TRBV12-4, the J gene TRBJ1-2. The CDR3 contains 16 residues. The CDR3 protein is CASSFQNSPTNYGYTF.